This T cell receptor (beta chain) was obtained from a study of vaccination and CD4 T cells after COVID-19. The CDR3 is 13 residues long. Germline CDR1 SEHNR, CDR2 FQNEAQ (reference sequence). V lost 1 base and J lost 6, with 8 bases in between. Sequencing of the DNA from cultured CD4+ T cells was carried out with the Oncomine TCR Beta short-read assay. One entry per CDR3 protein results from TCRdb running MiXCR on the PCR reads. This table holds 25,000 to 30,000 distinct CDR3 sequences, approximately 66% found once. A note on this clonotype: Its cognate antigen is unknown.

Treatment of the sample: roughly ten-day PBMC culture with coronavirus spike peptide pools or control peptides (ViraFEST assay). The TCR originated in a human donor who received a COVID-19 vaccine. The V and J genes are TRBV7-9 and TRBJ2-3; D gene ambiguous. The sample here was CD4+ T cells from blood, cultured in vitro, taken after SARS-CoV-2 vaccination. The CDR3 region is CASSLGVGDTQYF. The DNA for the CDR3 is TGTGCCAGCAGCTTAGGTGTTGGCGATACGCAGTATTTT.